Listed below are T cell receptor beta chains from one sample, sequenced in a study of blood T cell repertoires in COVID-19. The repertoire was sequenced with immunoSEQ multiplex PCR; TCRdb's copy has only in-frame clones and lacks some. Among some 120,000 clones, roughly 86% were seen once, and the ten largest hold roughly 4.5%. The sample consisted of peripheral blood. These receptors were obtained from a man aged 40-50 years with acute or convalescent COVID-19. Each CDR3 is given with its conserved first and last residue. D genes are given only for firm matches. Clone sizes are given selectively: once, few, many, or a class where the clone is expanded.

J	size	D	V	CDR3	DNA
TRBJ1-5	NA	NA	TRBV7-9	CASSLYRENNQPQHF	TGTGCCAGCAGCTTATACAGGGAAAACAATCAGCCCCAGCATTTT
TRBJ1-1	NA	TRBD1	TRBV7-9	CASSLDRAGPMNTEAFF	TGTGCCAGCAGTTTGGACAGGGCCGGGCCCATGAACACTGAAGCTTTCTTT
TRBJ1-1	NA	NA	TRBV7-8	CASSLAGGLNTEAFF	TGTGCCAGCAGCTTAGCGGGGGGTCTGAACACTGAAGCTTTCTTT
TRBJ1-6	NA	NA	TRBV9	CASSVTGNSPLHF	TGTGCCAGCAGCGTTACGGGGAATTCACCCCTCCACTTT
TRBJ1-3	once	NA	TRBV6-2/TRBV6-3	CASSYSATAIYF	TGTGCCAGCAGTTACTCGGCCACCGCCATATATTTT
TRBJ1-2	NA	TRBD1	TRBV5-1	CASSFVGPGTGSNYGYTF	TGCGCCAGCAGCTTCGTCGGGCCAGGGACAGGGTCTAACTATGGCTACACCTTC
TRBJ2-1	once	TRBD2	TRBV4-1	CASSQDPWSVLAGGPGEQFF	TGCGCCAGCAGCCAAGACCCCTGGTCCGTACTAGCGGGGGGTCCGGGTGAGCAGTTCTTC
TRBJ1-1	NA	NA	TRBV5-8	CASSFKNTEAFF	TGTGCCAGCAGCTTCAAGAACACTGAAGCTTTCTTT
TRBJ2-7	NA	NA	TRBV5-1	CASSFMTLAGDEQYF	TGCGCCAGCAGCTTTATGACCCTCGCGGGCGACGAGCAGTACTTC
TRBJ1-5	NA	NA	TRBV19	CASNGNTGQRNQPQHF	TGTGCCAGTAATGGGAATACTGGACAGCGTAATCAGCCCCAGCATTTT
TRBJ2-3	NA	TRBD2	TRBV7-2	CASSRASGGATDTQYF	TGTGCCAGCAGCCGCGCTAGCGGGGGGGCCACAGATACGCAGTATTTT
TRBJ2-1	few	NA	TRBV7-6	CASSLGPRGAPEQFF	TGTGCCAGCAGCTTAGGCCCGCGGGGCGCGCCCGAGCAGTTCTTC
TRBJ2-1	NA	TRBD2	TRBV7-8	CAGGVAGGPYNEQFF	TGTGCCGGGGGGGTAGCGGGAGGCCCCTACAATGAGCAGTTCTTC
TRBJ2-7	NA	TRBD1	TRBV30	CAWTNGGTGAYEQYF	TGTGCCTGGACGAACGGTGGGACAGGGGCCTACGAGCAGTACTTC
TRBJ2-1	NA	NA	TRBV7-3	CASSLTLTNEQFF	TGTGCCAGCAGCTTAACGTTAACTAATGAGCAGTTCTTC
TRBJ2-1	once	TRBD2	TRBV5-1	CASSPRTSGSLVGNEQFF	TGCGCCAGCAGCCCCCGGACTAGCGGGAGTTTGGTGGGCAATGAGCAGTTCTTC
TRBJ1-2	NA	NA	TRBV3-1/TRBV3-2	CASSQDWRGQGYGYTF	TGTGCCAGCAGCCAAGATTGGAGGGGCCAGGGTTATGGCTACACCTTC